A selection of T cell receptor beta chains follows, all from one sample in a study of T cells in Graves' hyperthyroidism and ophthalmopathy. TCRdb reprocessed the multiplex PCR reads with MiXCR, giving one entry per CDR3 protein. The data hold some 300,000 distinct CDR3 sequences, with roughly 15% observed a single time. The sample taken for sequencing was blood. The receptors originated from a man younger than 45 with Graves' hyperthyroidism. CDR3s include the opening cysteine and the closing phenylalanine or tryptophan. Each record gives: J gene, clone size, CDR3 length, D gene, V gene, CDR3 protein, CDR3 DNA. D genes are given only for firm matches. Clone size is given for some rows only: seen once, a few or many times, or a class if the clone is expanded.

TRBJ2-3,NA,15,NA,TRBV6-9,CASSYKRQGTDTQYF,TGTGCCAGCAGTTACAAGAGACAGGGCACAGATACGCAGTATTTT
TRBJ2-7,many,13,TRBD2,TRBV20-1,CSARGLAGVEQYF,TGCAGTGCTAGAGGGCTAGCGGGAGTCGAGCAGTACTTC
TRBJ2-5,few,15,NA,TRBV5-1,CASSFWGAHQETQYF,TGCGCCAGCAGCTTTTGGGGGGCTCATCAAGAGACCCAGTACTTC
TRBJ1-5,many,13,NA,TRBV28,CASSRELNQPQHF,TGTGCCAGCAGCCGCGAACTAAATCAGCCCCAGCATTTT
TRBJ2-1,many,12,NA,TRBV11-1,CASSPDQAEQFF,TGTGCCAGCAGCCCGGACCAGGCGGAGCAGTTCTTC
TRBJ2-2,NA,12,NA,TRBV7-9,CATLPPPGELFF,TGTGCCACCTTACCCCCGCCCGGGGAGCTGTTTTTT
TRBJ2-7,NA,15,NA,TRBV6-1,CASDSPYQGNYEQYF,TGTGCCAGCGATTCCCCATACCAGGGAAACTACGAGCAGTACTTC
TRBJ2-3,many,13,NA,TRBV11-3,CASSRGKTDTQYF,TGTGCCAGCAGCAGGGGGAAGACAGATACGCAGTATTTT
TRBJ2-1,many,11,NA,TRBV12-3/TRBV12-4,CASSPPGEQFF,TGTGCCAGCAGCCCTCCCGGGGAGCAGTTCTTC
TRBJ2-3,many,13,NA,TRBV20-1,CSARKTQGGTQYF,TGCAGTGCTAGAAAGACTCAGGGGGGCACGCAGTATTTT
TRBJ2-2,NA,13,TRBD2,TRBV10-3,CATLAGATGELFF,TGTGCCACCCTGGCGGGAGCGACCGGGGAGCTGTTTTTT
TRBJ1-3,few,18,NA,TRBV30,CAWSGEGTTGATGNTIYF,TGTGCCTGGAGTGGAGAGGGGACGACCGGAGCCACTGGAAACACCATATATTTT
TRBJ1-4,NA,15,NA,TRBV24-1,CATSDPGTSGEKLFF,TGTGCCACCAGTGATCCTGGGACCTCGGGGGAAAAACTGTTTTTT
TRBJ2-7,NA,14,NA,TRBV19,CASSFGTNAYEQYF,TGTGCCAGTAGTTTCGGGACAAACGCCTACGAGCAGTACTTC
TRBJ2-1,NA,13,NA,TRBV20-1,CSASLVRDNEQFF,TGCAGTGCTAGCCTGGTCCGGGACAATGAGCAGTTCTTC
TRBJ2-7,many,17,TRBD1,TRBV3-1,CASSQVADRALSYEQYF,TGTGCCAGCAGCCAAGTGGCGGACAGGGCGTTATCCTACGAGCAGTACTTC
TRBJ2-7,NA,15,TRBD2,TRBV9,CASSATSGSYDEQYF,TGTGCCAGCAGCGCTACTAGCGGGAGTTACGACGAGCAGTACTTC
TRBJ2-5,many,15,NA,TRBV9,CASSVGFQDQETQYF,TGTGCCAGCAGCGTAGGATTCCAGGATCAAGAGACCCAGTACTTC
TRBJ2-2,many,15,TRBD1,TRBV6-1,CASSEQGALTGELFF,TGTGCCAGCAGTGAACAGGGGGCGCTTACCGGGGAGCTGTTTTTT
TRBJ1-5,many,14,NA,TRBV6-1,CASTKAVSNQPQHF,TGTGCCAGCACCAAGGCCGTTAGCAATCAGCCCCAGCATTTT
TRBJ2-5,many,14,TRBD1,TRBV28,CASRPTGAIGTQYF,TGTGCCAGCAGACCAACAGGGGCCATTGGGACCCAGTACTTC
TRBJ2-3,many,14,NA,TRBV20-1,CSALEGGKKNTQYF,TGCAGTGCCCTGGAGGGGGGGAAAAAGAATACGCAGTATTTT
TRBJ2-7,many,11,NA,TRBV30,CAWDSYYEQYF,TGTGCCTGGGACTCCTATTACGAGCAGTACTTC
TRBJ1-5,many,13,NA,TRBV6-1,CATRSPLDQPQHF,TGTGCCACGCGGTCTCCCCTTGATCAGCCCCAGCATTTT
TRBJ2-1,many,14,TRBD2,TRBV5-1,CASSLWTSPNEQFF,TGCGCCAGCAGCTTGTGGACTAGCCCCAATGAGCAGTTCTTC
TRBJ2-3,many,13,NA,TRBV28,CASSLLFTLSQYF,TGTGCCAGCAGTTTACTATTTACCCTATCGCAGTATTTT
TRBJ2-7,NA,16,TRBD1,TRBV6-1,CASSITLRTGGNEQYF,TGTGCCAGCAGCATTACTTTGAGGACAGGGGGCAACGAGCAGTACTTC
TRBJ2-1,many,13,NA,TRBV28,CASKRSNRNEQFF,TGTGCCAGCAAAAGGAGTAACCGGAATGAGCAGTTCTTC
TRBJ1-1,many,17,TRBD1,TRBV2,CASSEDRGGWPDTEAFF,TGTGCCAGCAGTGAAGACAGGGGGGGTTGGCCCGACACTGAAGCTTTCTTT